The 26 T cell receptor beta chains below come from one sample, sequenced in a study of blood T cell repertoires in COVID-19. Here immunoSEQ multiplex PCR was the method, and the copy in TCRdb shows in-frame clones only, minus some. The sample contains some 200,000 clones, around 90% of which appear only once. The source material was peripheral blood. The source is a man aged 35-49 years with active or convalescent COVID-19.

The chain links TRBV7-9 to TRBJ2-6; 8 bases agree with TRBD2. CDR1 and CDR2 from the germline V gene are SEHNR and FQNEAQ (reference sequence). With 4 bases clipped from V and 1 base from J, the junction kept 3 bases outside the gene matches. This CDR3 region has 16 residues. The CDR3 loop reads CASSSGGASGANVLTF. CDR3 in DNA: TGTGCCAGCAGCTCCGGGGGGGCGTCTGGGGCCAACGTCCTGACTTTC.

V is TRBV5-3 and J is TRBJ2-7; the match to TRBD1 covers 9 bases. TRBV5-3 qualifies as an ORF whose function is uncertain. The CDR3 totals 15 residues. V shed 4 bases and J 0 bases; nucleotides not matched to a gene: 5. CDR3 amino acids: CARSTGQGISYEQYF. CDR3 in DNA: TGTGCCAGAAGCACCGGACAGGGGATCTCCTACGAGCAGTACTTC.

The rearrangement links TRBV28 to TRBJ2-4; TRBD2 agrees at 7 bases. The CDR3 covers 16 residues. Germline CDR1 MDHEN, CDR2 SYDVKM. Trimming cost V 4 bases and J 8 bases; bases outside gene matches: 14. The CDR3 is CASSSMRGTKNDIQYF. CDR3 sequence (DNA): TGTGCCAGCAGTTCAATGCGGGGGACCAAAAACGACATTCAGTACTTC.

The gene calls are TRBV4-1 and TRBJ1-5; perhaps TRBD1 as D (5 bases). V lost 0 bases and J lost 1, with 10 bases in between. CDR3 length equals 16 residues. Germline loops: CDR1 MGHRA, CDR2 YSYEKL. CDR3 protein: CASSQDPGLSNQPQHF. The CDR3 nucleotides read TGCGCCAGCAGCCAAGACCCAGGGTTGAGCAATCAGCCCCAGCATTTT.

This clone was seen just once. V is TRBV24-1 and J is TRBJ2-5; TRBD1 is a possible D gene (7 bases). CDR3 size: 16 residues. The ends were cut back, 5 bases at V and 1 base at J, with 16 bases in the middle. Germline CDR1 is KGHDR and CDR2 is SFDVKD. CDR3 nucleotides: TGTGCCACCAGTGTGTCCCGACAGGGACTCCAAGAGACCCAGTACTTC. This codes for CATSVSRQGLQETQYF.

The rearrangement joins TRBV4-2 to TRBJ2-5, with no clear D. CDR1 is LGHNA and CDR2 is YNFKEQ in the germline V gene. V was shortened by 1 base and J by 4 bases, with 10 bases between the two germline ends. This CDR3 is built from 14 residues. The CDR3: CASSQGAGSETQYF. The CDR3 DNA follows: TGTGCCAGCAGCCAAGGGGCAGGTTCAGAGACCCAGTACTTC.

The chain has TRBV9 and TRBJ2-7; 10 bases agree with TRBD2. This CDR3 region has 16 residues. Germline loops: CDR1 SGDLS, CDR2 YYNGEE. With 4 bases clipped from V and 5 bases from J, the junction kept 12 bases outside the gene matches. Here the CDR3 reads CASSPSSGTSVHEQYF. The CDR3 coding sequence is TGTGCCAGCAGCCCCTCCTCCGGGACTAGCGTTCACGAGCAGTACTTC.

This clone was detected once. CDR3 in DNA: TGTGCCAGTAGTGGCCAGAGCAATCAGCCCCAGCATTTT. Its protein product is CASSGQSNQPQHF. J is TRBJ1-5 and V is TRBV19; no reliable D call. The CDR3 is 13 residues long. The V gene lost 5 bases and the J gene lost 1 base, with 6 bases spanning the gap. Germline V lookup: CDR1 LNHDA, CDR2 SQIVND (reference sequence).

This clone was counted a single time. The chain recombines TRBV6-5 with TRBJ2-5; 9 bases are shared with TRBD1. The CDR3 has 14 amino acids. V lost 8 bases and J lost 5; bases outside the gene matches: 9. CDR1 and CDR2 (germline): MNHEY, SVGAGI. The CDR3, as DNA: TGTGCCAGCGGTAGCCACAGGGGGCAGGAGACCCAGTACTTC. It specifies CASGSHRGQETQYF.

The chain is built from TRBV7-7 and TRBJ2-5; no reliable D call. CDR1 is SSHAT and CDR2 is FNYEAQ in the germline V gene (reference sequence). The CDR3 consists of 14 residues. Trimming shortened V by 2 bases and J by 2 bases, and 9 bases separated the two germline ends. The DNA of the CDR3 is TGTGCCAGCAGCTTAAGCCAGGCACAAGAGACCCAGTACTTC. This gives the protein CASSLSQAQETQYF.

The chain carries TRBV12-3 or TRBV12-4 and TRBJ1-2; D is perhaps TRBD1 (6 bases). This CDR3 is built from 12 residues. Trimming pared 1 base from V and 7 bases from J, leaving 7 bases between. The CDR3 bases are TGTGCCAGCAGTTTAGGGGGGCTTGGCTACACCTTC. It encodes CASSLGGLGYTF.

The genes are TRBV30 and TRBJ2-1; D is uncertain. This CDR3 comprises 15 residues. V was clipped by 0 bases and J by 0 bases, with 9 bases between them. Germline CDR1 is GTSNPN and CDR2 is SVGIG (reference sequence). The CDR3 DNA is TGTGCCTGGAGTGTACCGGGTCTCTCCTACAATGAGCAGTTCTTC. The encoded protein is CAWSVPGLSYNEQFF.

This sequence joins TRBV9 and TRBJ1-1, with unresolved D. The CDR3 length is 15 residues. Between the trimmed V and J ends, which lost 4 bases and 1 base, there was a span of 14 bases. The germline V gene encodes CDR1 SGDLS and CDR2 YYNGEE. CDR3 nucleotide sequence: TGTGCCAGCAGCTCTACCACGGGAAAGAACACTGAAGCTTTCTTT. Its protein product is CASSSTTGKNTEAFF. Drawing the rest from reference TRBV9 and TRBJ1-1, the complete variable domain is DSGVTQTPKHLITATGQRVTLRCSPRSGDLSVYWYQQSLDQGLQFLIQYYNGEERAKGNILERFSAQQFPDLHSELNLSSLELGDSALYFCASSSTTGKNTEAFFGQGTRLTVV.

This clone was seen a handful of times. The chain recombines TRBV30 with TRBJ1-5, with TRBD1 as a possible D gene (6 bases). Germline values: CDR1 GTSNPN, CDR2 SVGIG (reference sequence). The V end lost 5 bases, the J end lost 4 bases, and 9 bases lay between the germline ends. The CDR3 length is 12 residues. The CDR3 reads CAWGQLNQPQHF. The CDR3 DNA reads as TGTGCCTGGGGACAGTTAAATCAGCCCCAGCATTTT.

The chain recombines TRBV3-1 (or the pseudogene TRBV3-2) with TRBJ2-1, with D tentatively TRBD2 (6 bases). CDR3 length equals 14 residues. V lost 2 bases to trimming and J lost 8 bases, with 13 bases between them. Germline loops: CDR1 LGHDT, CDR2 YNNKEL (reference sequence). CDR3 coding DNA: TGTGCCAGCAGCCAATTAGGGCCTAGCGATGAGCAGTTCTTC. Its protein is CASSQLGPSDEQFF.

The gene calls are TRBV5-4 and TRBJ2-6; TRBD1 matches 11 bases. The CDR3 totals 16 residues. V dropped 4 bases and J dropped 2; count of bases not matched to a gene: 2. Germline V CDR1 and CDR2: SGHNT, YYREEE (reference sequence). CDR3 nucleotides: TGTGCCAGCAGCGCGGGACAGGGGGCTGGGGCCAACGTCCTGACTTTC. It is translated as CASSAGQGAGANVLTF.

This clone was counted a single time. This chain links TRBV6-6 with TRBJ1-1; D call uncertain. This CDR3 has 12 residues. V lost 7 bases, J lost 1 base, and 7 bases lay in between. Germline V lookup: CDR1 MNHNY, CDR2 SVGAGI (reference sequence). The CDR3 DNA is TGTGCCAGCACCATCCCGAACACTGAAGCTTTCTTT. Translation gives CASTIPNTEAFF.

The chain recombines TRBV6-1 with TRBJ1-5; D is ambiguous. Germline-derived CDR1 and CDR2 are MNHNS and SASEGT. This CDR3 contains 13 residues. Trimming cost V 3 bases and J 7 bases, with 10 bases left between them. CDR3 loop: CASSETFPQPQHF. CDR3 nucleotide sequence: TGTGCCAGCAGTGAGACTTTCCCACAGCCCCAGCATTTT.

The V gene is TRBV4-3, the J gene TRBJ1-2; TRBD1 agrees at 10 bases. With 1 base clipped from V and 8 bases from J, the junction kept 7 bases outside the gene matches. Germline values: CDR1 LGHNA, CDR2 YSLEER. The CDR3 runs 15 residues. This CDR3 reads CASSQARTGGDGYTF. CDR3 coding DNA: TGCGCCAGCAGCCAAGCGAGGACAGGGGGTGACGGCTACACCTTC.

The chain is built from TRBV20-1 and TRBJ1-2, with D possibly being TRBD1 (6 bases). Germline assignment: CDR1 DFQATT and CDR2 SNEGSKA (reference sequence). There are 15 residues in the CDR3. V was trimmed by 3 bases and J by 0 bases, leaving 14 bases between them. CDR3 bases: TGCAGTGCTAGTCGTTCCAGGGGCGCTAACTATGGCTACACCTTC. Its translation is CSASRSRGANYGYTF.

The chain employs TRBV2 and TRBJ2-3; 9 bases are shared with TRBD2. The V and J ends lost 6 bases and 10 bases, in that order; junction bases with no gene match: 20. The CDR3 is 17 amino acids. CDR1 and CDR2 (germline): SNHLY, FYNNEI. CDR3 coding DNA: TGTGCCAGCAGGGAACGGACTTTAGCGGGGGCCCAATCGGCGCAGTATTTT. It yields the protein CASRERTLAGAQSAQYF.

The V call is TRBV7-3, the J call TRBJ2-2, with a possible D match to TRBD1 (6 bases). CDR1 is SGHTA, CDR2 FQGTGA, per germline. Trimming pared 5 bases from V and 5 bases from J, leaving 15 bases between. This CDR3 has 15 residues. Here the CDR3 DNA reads TGTGCCAGCAGCCCGACCGGGACACAAACCGGGGAGCTGTTTTTT. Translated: CASSPTGTQTGELFF.

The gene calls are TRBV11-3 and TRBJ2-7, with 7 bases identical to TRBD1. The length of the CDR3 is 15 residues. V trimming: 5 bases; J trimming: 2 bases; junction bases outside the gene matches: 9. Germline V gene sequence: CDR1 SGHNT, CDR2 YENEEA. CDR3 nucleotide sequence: TGTGCCAGCAGCCCCAGGAGACAGGGCACCTACGAGCAGTACTTC. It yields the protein CASSPRRQGTYEQYF. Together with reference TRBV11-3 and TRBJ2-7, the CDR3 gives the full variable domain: EAGVVQSPRYKIIEKKQPVAFWCNPISGHNTLYWYLQNLGQGPELLIRYENEEAVDDSQLPKDRFSAERLKGVDSTLKIQPAELGDSAVYLCASSPRRQGTYEQYFGPGTRLTVT.

In DNA form, the CDR3 reads TGTGCCAGCCGCACAGGGGGTGGTGAAAAACTGTTTTTT. Protein: CASRTGGGEKLFF. The V gene is TRBV6-5, the J gene TRBJ1-4, with 8 bases fitting TRBD1. Losses at the gene ends were 8 bases for V and 7 bases for J; bases not matched to a gene: 6. CDR3 length: 13 residues. Germline lookup yields CDR1 MNHEY and CDR2 SVGAGI.

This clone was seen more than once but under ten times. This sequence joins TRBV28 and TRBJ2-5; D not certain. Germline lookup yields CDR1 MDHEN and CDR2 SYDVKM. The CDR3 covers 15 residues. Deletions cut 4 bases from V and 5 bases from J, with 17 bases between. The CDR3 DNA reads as TGTGCCAGCAGTTCCTACGACCCATACGGGGAGACCCAGTACTTC. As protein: CASSSYDPYGETQYF.

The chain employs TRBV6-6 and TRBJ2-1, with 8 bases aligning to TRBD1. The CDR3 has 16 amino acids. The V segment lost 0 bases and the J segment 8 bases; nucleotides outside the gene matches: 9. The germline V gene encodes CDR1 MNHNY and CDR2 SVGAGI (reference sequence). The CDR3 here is CASSYSPRTGNHEQFF. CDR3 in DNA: TGTGCCAGCAGTTACTCGCCCCGGACAGGGAACCATGAGCAGTTCTTC.